The clone carrying this T cell receptor (beta chain) was observed a few times. CDR3 size: 13 residues. Trimming left V 3 bases short and J 9 bases short, with 12 bases between. Germline CDR1 is SGHTA and CDR2 is FQGNSA. TCRdb fed the RT-PCR reads into MiXCR, producing one record per CDR3 protein. The sample lists roughly 700,000 distinct CDR3 sequences; around 14% were seen once. The data derive from a study of response to subunit inactivated influenza vaccine. The sequence derives from a man in his fifties or sixties who received an inactivated influenza vaccine. Source: PBMCs from blood, taken 11 to 12 days after vaccination. V usage is TRBV7-2 and J usage is TRBJ1-5, with D unclear. This CDR3 is CASSLDGYGPQHF. In DNA form, the CDR3 reads TGTGCCAGCAGCTTGGATGGCTATGGGCCCCAGCATTTT.